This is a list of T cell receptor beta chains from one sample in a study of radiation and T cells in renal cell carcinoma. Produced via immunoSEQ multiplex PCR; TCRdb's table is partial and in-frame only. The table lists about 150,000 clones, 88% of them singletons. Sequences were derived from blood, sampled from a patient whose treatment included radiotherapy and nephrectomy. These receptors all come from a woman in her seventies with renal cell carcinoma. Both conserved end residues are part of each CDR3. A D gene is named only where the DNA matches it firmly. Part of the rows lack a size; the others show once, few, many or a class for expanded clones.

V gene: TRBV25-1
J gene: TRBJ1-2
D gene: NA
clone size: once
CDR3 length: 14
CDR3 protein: CASSDGGGPYGYTF
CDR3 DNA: TGTGCCAGCAGTGATGGGGGGGGCCCCTATGGCTACACCTTC

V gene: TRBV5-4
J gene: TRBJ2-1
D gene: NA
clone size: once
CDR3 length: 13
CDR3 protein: CASSPPGEGEQFF
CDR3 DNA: TGTGCCAGCAGTCCCCCCGGGGAAGGTGAGCAGTTCTTC

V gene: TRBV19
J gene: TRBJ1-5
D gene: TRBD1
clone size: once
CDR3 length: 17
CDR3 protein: CASIKDRDFLGNQPQHF
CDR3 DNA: TGTGCCAGTATTAAGGACAGGGACTTTCTAGGCAATCAGCCCCAGCATTTT

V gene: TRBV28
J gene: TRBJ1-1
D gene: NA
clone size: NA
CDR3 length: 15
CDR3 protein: CASSIGGVRGGEAFF
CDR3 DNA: TGTGCCAGCAGTATAGGAGGGGTCAGGGGCGGTGAAGCTTTCTTT

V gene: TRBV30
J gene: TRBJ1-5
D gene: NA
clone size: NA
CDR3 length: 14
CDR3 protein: CAWSAGDGNQPQHF
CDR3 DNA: TGTGCCTGGAGCGCCGGGGACGGCAATCAGCCCCAGCATTTT

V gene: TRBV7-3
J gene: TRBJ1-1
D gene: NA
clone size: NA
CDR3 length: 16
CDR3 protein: CASSLGVGIADTEAFF
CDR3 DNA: TGTGCCAGCAGCTTAGGGGTTGGGATAGCAGACACTGAAGCTTTCTTT

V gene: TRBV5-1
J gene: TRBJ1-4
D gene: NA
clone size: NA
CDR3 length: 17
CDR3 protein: CASSSWGGIATNEKLFF
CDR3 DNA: TGCGCCAGCAGCTCCTGGGGGGGAATAGCCACTAATGAAAAACTGTTTTTT

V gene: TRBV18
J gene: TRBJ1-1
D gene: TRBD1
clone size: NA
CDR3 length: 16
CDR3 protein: CASSLRTGSMNTEAFF
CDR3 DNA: TGTGCCAGCTCTCTAAGGACAGGGTCGATGAACACTGAAGCTTTCTTT

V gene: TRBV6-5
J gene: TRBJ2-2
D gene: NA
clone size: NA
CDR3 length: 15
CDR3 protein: CASSYIGGNTGELFF
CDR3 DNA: TGTGCCAGCAGTTACATCGGGGGGAACACCGGGGAGCTGTTTTTT

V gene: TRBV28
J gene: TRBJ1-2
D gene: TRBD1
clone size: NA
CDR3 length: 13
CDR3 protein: CASNLPGQVIYTF
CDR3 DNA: TGTGCCAGCAATTTACCGGGACAGGTGATCTACACCTTC

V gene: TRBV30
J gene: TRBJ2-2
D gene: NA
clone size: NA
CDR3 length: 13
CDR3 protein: CAWTPQVTGELFF
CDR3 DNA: TGTGCCTGGACGCCCCAGGTAACCGGGGAGCTGTTTTTT

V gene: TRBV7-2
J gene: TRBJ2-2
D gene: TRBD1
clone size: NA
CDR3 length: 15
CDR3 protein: CASSSTRTGAGELFF
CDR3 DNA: TGTGCCAGCAGCTCCACTCGGACAGGCGCCGGGGAGCTGTTTTTT

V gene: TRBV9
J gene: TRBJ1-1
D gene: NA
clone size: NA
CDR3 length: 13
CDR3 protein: CASRRGLNTEAFF
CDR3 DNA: TGTGCCAGCAGAAGGGGTTTGAACACTGAAGCTTTCTTT

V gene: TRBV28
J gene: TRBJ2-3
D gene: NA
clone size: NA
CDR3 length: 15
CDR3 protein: CASSLWARDTDTQYF
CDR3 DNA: TGTGCCAGCAGTTTATGGGCCCGGGACACAGATACGCAGTATTTT

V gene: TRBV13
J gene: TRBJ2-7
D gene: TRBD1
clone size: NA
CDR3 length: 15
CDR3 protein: CASSLEGQGKDEQYF
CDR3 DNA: TGTGCCAGCAGCTTGGAGGGACAGGGTAAGGACGAGCAGTACTTC

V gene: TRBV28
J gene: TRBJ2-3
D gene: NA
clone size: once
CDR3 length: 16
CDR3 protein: CASSPSGQGHTDTQYF
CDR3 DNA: TGTGCCAGCAGTCCCTCGGGGCAGGGGCACACAGATACGCAGTATTTT

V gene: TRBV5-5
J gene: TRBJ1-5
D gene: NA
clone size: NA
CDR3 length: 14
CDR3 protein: CASSSRAGGEPQHF
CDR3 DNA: TGTGCCAGCAGCTCCAGGGCGGGGGGTGAGCCCCAGCATTTT

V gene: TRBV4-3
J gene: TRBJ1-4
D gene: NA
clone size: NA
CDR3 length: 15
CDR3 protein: CASSQENRVWEKLFF
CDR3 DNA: TGCGCCAGCAGCCAAGAGAACAGGGTTTGGGAAAAACTGTTTTTT

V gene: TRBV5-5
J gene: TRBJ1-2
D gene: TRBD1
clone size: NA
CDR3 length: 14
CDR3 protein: CASSFTGVYYGYTF
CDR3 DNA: TGTGCCAGCAGCTTCACAGGGGTATATTATGGCTACACCTTC

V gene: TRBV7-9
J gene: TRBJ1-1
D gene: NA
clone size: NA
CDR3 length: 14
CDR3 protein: CASSLVVGSTEAFF
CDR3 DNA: TGTGCCAGCAGCTTAGTAGTAGGGAGCACTGAAGCTTTCTTT